The clone carrying this T cell receptor beta chain has at least ten counts. Its antigen is not known. The source of the sample is a study of identical twins. Overall study results and limits: Partly confounded zero-insertion analyses could result from invariant MAIT and iNKT cells.

With template switching, a universal primer site was added, and the cDNA carried unique molecular identifiers. TCRdb reanalysed the 5' RACE reads using MiXCR and keeps one entry per CDR3 protein. Of 500,000 or so distinct CDR3 sequences in the sample, approximately 14% were seen once. The germline V and J ends were trimmed by 0 bases and 3 bases, with 12 bases remaining between them. Germline CDR1 and CDR2: SGHTA and FQGTGA. The CDR3 loop spans 15 amino acids. The same specimen was also included in a second study, on yellow fever vaccine responses in identical twins.

The TCR was taken from a woman aged 18-30 years in good health. The chain recombines TRBV7-3 with TRBJ2-7; TRBD1 or TRBD2 may be the D gene (6 bases each). Sequenced: CD4+ T cells sorted from blood. This chain's CDR3 is CASSLTGGHFYEQYF. The CDR3 DNA sequence: TGTGCCAGCAGCTTAACCGGGGGACACTTCTACGAGCAGTACTTC.